This is a list of T cell receptor beta chains from one sample in a study of cytomegalovirus exposure and HLA in healthy donors. Generated by immunoSEQ multiplex PCR, the TCRdb table keeps only in-frame clones and is missing some. The sample includes around 190,000 clones, around 81% of them seen just once. The sequenced sample was PBMCs. Receptor source: a man aged 40-55 years in good health and CMV-seronegative. The CDR3 runs from the conserved cysteine through the conserved F or W. D genes are given only for firm matches. Only some rows state a clone size, as once, few, many or a class for expanded clones.

D gene	V gene	J gene	clone size	CDR3 DNA	CDR3 protein
.	TRBV18	TRBJ2-2	.	TGTGCCAGCTCACCGTTTTCACAGGGCCTCACCACCGGGGAGCTGTTTTTT	CASSPFSQGLTTGELFF
.	TRBV10-3	TRBJ1-5	.	TGTGCCGCGGGGGCCCCCGGTCAGCCCCAGCATTTT	CAAGAPGQPQHF
.	TRBV5-1	TRBJ2-2	.	TGCGCCAGCAGGGCGGACACCTCGAACACCGGGGAGCTGTTTTTT	CASRADTSNTGELFF
.	TRBV29-1	TRBJ2-3	.	TGCAGCGCTGCGCGACTTGGGTCAGATACGCAGTATTTT	CSAARLGSDTQYF
TRBD1	TRBV7-6	TRBJ1-1	few	TGTGCCAGCAGCTCCCGGGACAGGGGGCCGAACACTGAAGCTTTCTTT	CASSSRDRGPNTEAFF
.	TRBV5-4	TRBJ2-5	.	TGTGCCAGCAGCTTGGAAGGGGTTTGGGAGACCCAGTACTTC	CASSLEGVWETQYF
TRBD1	TRBV7-9	TRBJ1-4	.	TGTGCCAGCAGCACTTGGACAGGAGTGTTCGAAAAACTGTTTTTT	CASSTWTGVFEKLFF
.	TRBV7-9	TRBJ1-2	.	TGTGCCAGCAGCCGAGGGGAGGACTATGGCTACACCTTC	CASSRGEDYGYTF
TRBD2	TRBV13	TRBJ2-3	.	TGTGCCAGCAGCTTACAAGACCAGACTAGCGGGAGGGCCGGAGGCACAGATACGCAGTATTTT	CASSLQDQTSGRAGGTDTQYF
TRBD2	TRBV27	TRBJ2-5	once	TGTGCCAGCAGTTTCGGGACTAGCGGGAGCACAGAGACCCAGTACTTC	CASSFGTSGSTETQYF
.	TRBV19	TRBJ1-2	few	TGTGCCAGTAGCAACCGGGACAAGGATAGCGGCTACACCTTC	CASSNRDKDSGYTF
TRBD2	TRBV27	TRBJ2-7	.	TGTGCCAGCAGCCCATCCCTAGCGGGAGAGTACGAGCAGTACTTC	CASSPSLAGEYEQYF
TRBD1	TRBV27	TRBJ2-7	.	TGTGCCAGCAGTCGGGACAGGATCTCCTACGAGCAGTACTTC	CASSRDRISYEQYF
.	TRBV9	TRBJ1-3	.	TGTGCCAGCAGCGTAGGGCTGTTCTCTGGAAACACCATATATTTT	CASSVGLFSGNTIYF
.	TRBV5-4	TRBJ2-2	few	TGTGCCAGCAGCTTGGTCAGACAGACGGGCGGGGAGCTGTTTTTT	CASSLVRQTGGELFF
TRBD2	TRBV27	TRBJ2-7	.	TGTGCCAGCAGTCCGGGACTAGCCCGCTACGAGCAGTACTTC	CASSPGLARYEQYF
.	TRBV7-2	TRBJ1-5	.	TGTGCCAGCAGCCCCGGACAGCCTAGCAATCAGCCCCAGCATTTT	CASSPGQPSNQPQHF
.	TRBV21-1	TRBJ1-5	.	TGTGCCACCGGGACAGCCCCGTATCAGCCCCAGCATTTT	CATGTAPYQPQHF
.	TRBV6-5	TRBJ1-6	.	TGTGCCAGCAGTCCCCGGGGGGGGGCGAATTCACCCCTCCACTTT	CASSPRGGANSPLHF
.	TRBV27	TRBJ2-5	.	TGTGCCAGCAGTACCTCCGACAGGGGAGGGAGAGAGACCCAGTACTTC	CASSTSDRGGRETQYF
TRBD2	TRBV6-5	TRBJ2-3	.	TGTGCCAGCAGGGGGAGGGGTCTTGATACGCAGTATTTT	CASRGRGLDTQYF
TRBD1	TRBV19	TRBJ2-4	.	TGTGCCAGTAGTTCCAACTGGGGGGACAGGGTTGACATTCAGTACTTC	CASSSNWGDRVDIQYF
TRBD2	TRBV7-2	TRBJ2-7	.	TGTGCCAGCAGTAGCGGGGCGATCGACGAGCAGTACTTC	CASSSGAIDEQYF
TRBD2	TRBV28	TRBJ2-2	.	TGTGCCAGCAGTTTACCAGCGGGAGATCAGACCGGGGAGCTGTTTTTT	CASSLPAGDQTGELFF
TRBD1	TRBV5-4	TRBJ1-1	.	TGTGCCAGCGTGAGGGGACAGGAGTCTCGTAACACTGAAGCTTTCTTT	CASVRGQESRNTEAFF
TRBD2	TRBV11-2	TRBJ2-7	.	TGTGCCAGCAGCTTTGAGCGGGGGCCGTCCTACGAGCAGTACTTC	CASSFERGPSYEQYF
.	TRBV7-2	TRBJ1-1	.	TGTGCCAGCAGCTTACCGGTGTCCACTGAAGCTTTCTTT	CASSLPVSTEAFF
TRBD2	TRBV4-2	TRBJ2-1	few	TGTGCCAGCAGCCAAGACGGGAGGATATACAATGAGCAGTTCTTC	CASSQDGRIYNEQFF
.	TRBV27	TRBJ1-1	.	TGTGCCAGCAGTTCCTACGTGACAGGGAACACTGAAGCTTTCTTT	CASSSYVTGNTEAFF
.	TRBV30	TRBJ2-2	few	TGTGCCTGGAGTTTGGCTCTCACCGGGGAGCTGTTTTTT	CAWSLALTGELFF
.	TRBV6-1	TRBJ1-2	.	TGTGCCAGCACCCTGGTGGGGGGGTGGGACTATGGCTACACCTTC	CASTLVGGWDYGYTF
TRBD1	TRBV7-2	TRBJ1-5	.	TGTGCCAGCAGCGGTAGTTGGGACAGCGTCCAGCATTTT	CASSGSWDSVQHF
TRBD1	TRBV30	TRBJ1-2	.	TGTGCCTTCCGGGACAGGGGGCAGGGTGGCTACACCTTC	CAFRDRGQGGYTF
.	TRBV30	TRBJ1-2	.	TGTGCTCAAGCCAACTATGGCTACACCTTC	CAQANYGYTF
.	TRBV6-5	TRBJ1-2	.	TGTGCCAGCAGTTACAAGGGGAACTATGGCTACACCTTC	CASSYKGNYGYTF
TRBD1	TRBV13	TRBJ1-2	few	TGTGCCAGCAGCTTGGGCAGGGGGAACTATGGCTACACCTTC	CASSLGRGNYGYTF
.	TRBV6-6	TRBJ2-7	.	TGTGCCAGCAGTCTGGACAACTCCTACGAGCAGTACTTC	CASSLDNSYEQYF
TRBD2	TRBV10-2	TRBJ2-3	.	TGCGCCAGCAGTGCCCCCCAGCGGGACACAGATACGCAGTATTTT	CASSAPQRDTDTQYF
TRBD1	TRBV4-3	TRBJ2-5	.	TGCGCCAGCAGCCAAGATCACCAGGGGGAAGAGACCCAGTACTTC	CASSQDHQGEETQYF
TRBD2	TRBV11-3	TRBJ2-1	.	TGTGCCAGCAACTCCGGGACTAGCGGGATTAATGAGCAGTTCTTC	CASNSGTSGINEQFF